This T cell receptor beta chain was identified during a study of blood T cell repertoires in COVID-19. Turning to the study itself: The United States, Italy and Spain provided the acute and convalescent COVID-19 samples. Nucleic acid was either cDNA or gDNA, and it came from T cells, B-cell-depleted T cells, or PBMCs.

Authors' data handling: Amplification of reference gene primers provided the estimated nucleated cell counts. Libraries were prepared by immunoSEQ multiplex PCR; TCRdb keeps only in-frame clonotypes and omits some of them. Clonal size and the V and J genes are those of that table, whereas D and trimming came from the DNA. The repertoire holds tens of thousands of clones, with approximately 88% as singletons. Trimming took 5 bases from V and 0 from J, leaving 14 bases between them. The CDR3 has 16 amino acids. CDR1 GTSNPN and CDR2 SVGIG come from the germline V gene (reference sequence). The clonotype comes from a man aged 50-59 years with acute or convalescent COVID-19. The sequencing sample was made of peripheral blood. V gene TRBV30 combines with J gene TRBJ2-6; TRBD1 might be the D (6 bases). This CDR3 reads CAWDRGQYSGANVLTF. CDR3 DNA sequence: TGTGCCTGGGACCGTGGACAGTACTCTGGGGCCAACGTCCTGACTTTC.